These T cell receptor beta chains were read from a single sample in a study of T cell responses to AZD1222 COVID-19 vaccine. Generated by immunoSEQ multiplex PCR, the TCRdb table keeps only in-frame clones and is missing some. The sample records 90,000 or so clones, about 86% being singletons. The source material was peripheral blood, sampled on day 0 of AZD1222 vaccination. These receptors were collected from an adult in good health. Both conserved end residues are part of each CDR3. The D gene is left open where the match is weak. Expanded clones are given a class, and other clones once, few, many or no size at all.

abundance	d_gene	v_gene	j_gene	CDR3nt	CDR3aa
.	.	TRBV7-2	TRBJ2-1	TGTGCCAGCAGAGCCTACAATGAGCAGTTCTTC	CASRAYNEQFF
.	TRBD1	TRBV27	TRBJ1-5	TGTGCCAGCAGGCCGGAGCCAGGGGGACTCAATCAGCCCCAGCATTTT	CASRPEPGGLNQPQHF
.	TRBD1	TRBV2	TRBJ1-4	TGTGCCAGCAGATCGACAGGGGTGGGCAGGGGTAATGAAAAACTGTTTTTT	CASRSTGVGRGNEKLFF
few	.	TRBV12-5	TRBJ1-5	TGTGCTAGTGGTTTATTAAGCAATCAGCCCCAGCATTTT	CASGLLSNQPQHF
.	TRBD2	TRBV27	TRBJ2-5	TGTGCCAGCAGTAGGTTCGGCGGGAGCCTGGGAGAGACCCAGTACTTC	CASSRFGGSLGETQYF
.	.	TRBV19	TRBJ2-5	TGTGCCAGTAGCGGGAGCCGTCTCCCCCAAGAGACCCAGTACTTC	CASSGSRLPQETQYF
.	.	TRBV29-1	TRBJ1-1	TGCAGCGTTGGGGACCGAGTTACTGAAGCTTTCTTT	CSVGDRVTEAFF
.	.	TRBV7-9	TRBJ2-7	TGTGCCAGCGCTGGGGGGTACGAGCAGTACTTC	CASAGGYEQYF
.	.	TRBV15	TRBJ2-5	TGTGCCACCAGCAGAGATATAGCCCAAGAGACCCAGTACTTC	CATSRDIAQETQYF
.	.	TRBV28	TRBJ2-7	TGTGCCAGCAGCCGACTTGAGGGATCCTACGAGCAGTACTTC	CASSRLEGSYEQYF
.	.	TRBV6-5	TRBJ2-5	TGTGCCAGCACCGCGGGTGCCGCTCAAGAGACCCAGTACTTC	CASTAGAAQETQYF
.	TRBD2	TRBV20-1	TRBJ2-3	TGCAGTGCTAGTTTTTGGGCTAGCGGACACACAGATACGCAGTATTTT	CSASFWASGHTDTQYF
.	TRBD1	TRBV7-2	TRBJ2-4	TGTGCCAGCAGCTCAGGGACAGGGGGAGGAAACATTCAGTACTTC	CASSSGTGGGNIQYF
.	TRBD1	TRBV5-6	TRBJ2-1	TGTGCCAGCAGGGGAACACTCAGGGGGAGCTCCTACAATGAGCAGTTCTTC	CASRGTLRGSSYNEQFF
.	.	TRBV3-1/TRBV3-2	TRBJ2-1	TGTGCCAGCAGCCCCCCCCTGGGAAAAGGCAATGAGCAGTTCTTC	CASSPPLGKGNEQFF
.	TRBD1	TRBV18	TRBJ2-5	TGTGCCAGCTCACCTAGAATGACAGGGTCCGGGGAGACCCAGTACTTC	CASSPRMTGSGETQYF
.	.	TRBV4-2	TRBJ2-7	TGTGCCAGCAGCCAAGGGACCGGAGCTTCAGACTACGAGCAGTACTTC	CASSQGTGASDYEQYF
.	TRBD1	TRBV18	TRBJ2-4	TGTGCCAGCTCCCTTGGGACAGTAAACATTCAGTACTTC	CASSLGTVNIQYF
.	TRBD2	TRBV27	TRBJ2-2	TGTGCCAGCAGTTCACAGAGGACTAGCGGGAGATCCGGGGAGCTGTTTTTT	CASSSQRTSGRSGELFF
.	.	TRBV6-5	TRBJ1-3	TGTGCCAGCAGTTACTCTGGACAGAGAGCTGGAAACACCATATATTTT	CASSYSGQRAGNTIYF
.	TRBD2	TRBV19	TRBJ2-2	TGTGCCGGGCGACTAGCGGGAGACACCGGGGAGCTGTTTTTT	CAGRLAGDTGELFF
.	.	TRBV5-5	TRBJ2-5	TGTGCCAGCAGCTTCCGGGCTCCCCAACGGGAGACCCAGTACTTC	CASSFRAPQRETQYF
.	.	TRBV19	TRBJ2-3	TGTGCCGCAGGGCTTGGGTATACGCAGTATTTT	CAAGLGYTQYF
.	.	TRBV2	TRBJ2-7	TGTGCCAGCAGTGTGGAACAAAGCTCCTACGAGCAGTACTTC	CASSVEQSSYEQYF
.	.	TRBV20-1	TRBJ1-2	TGCAGTGCTAGTGGGTCGGAGGATGGCTACACCTTC	CSASGSEDGYTF
.	TRBD1	TRBV7-2	TRBJ2-7	TGTGCCAGCAGCTTAGGGCACAGGGGCGCCTACGAGCAGTACTTC	CASSLGHRGAYEQYF
.	.	TRBV12-3/TRBV12-4	TRBJ1-2	TGTGCCAGCAGTTACTCCCCCCCTGGCTACACCTTC	CASSYSPPGYTF
.	.	TRBV11-2	TRBJ2-7	TGTGCCAGCAGCGACCGACGGGTAAGCTCCTACGAGCAGTACTTC	CASSDRRVSSYEQYF
.	.	TRBV6-1	TRBJ2-7	TGTGCCAGCAGTGAGGTCAGGGTCTACGAGCAGTACTTC	CASSEVRVYEQYF
once	.	TRBV11-3	TRBJ1-1	TGTGCCAGCAGCTTAGAAGGCGAGGTGGACACTGAAGCTTTCTTT	CASSLEGEVDTEAFF
.	.	TRBV6-5	TRBJ2-3	TGTGCCAGCAGTTACCCAGGGGCTCTAGACACAGATACGCAGTATTTT	CASSYPGALDTDTQYF
.	.	TRBV25-1	TRBJ2-2	TGTGCCAGCAGTTATCAGGGGAACACCGGGGAGCTGTTTTTT	CASSYQGNTGELFF
.	.	TRBV7-6	TRBJ2-7	TGTGCCAGCAGCCCGAGTGGATTGCACAGCTACGAGCAGTACTTC	CASSPSGLHSYEQYF
.	.	TRBV7-9	TRBJ2-1	TGTGCCAGCAGCTTCTTACAAGCCTACAATGAGCAGTTCTTC	CASSFLQAYNEQFF
medium-sized	TRBD1	TRBV7-9	TRBJ1-5	TGTGCCAGCAGCACGGGACAGGGAGGGAGCAATCAGCCCCAGCATTTT	CASSTGQGGSNQPQHF
.	.	TRBV19	TRBJ1-5	TGTGCCAGTACCTCGGGCTTTCAGCCCCAGCATTTT	CASTSGFQPQHF
.	.	TRBV6-6	TRBJ2-7	TGTGCCAGCAGTTCAACCGGGACCCCCCTTACCGAGCAGTACTTC	CASSSTGTPLTEQYF
.	TRBD2	TRBV12-3/TRBV12-4	TRBJ2-1	TGTGCCAGCAGTGCGGGACTAGTAGCTGAGCAGTTCTTC	CASSAGLVAEQFF
once	.	TRBV4-1	TRBJ2-3	TGCGCCAGCAGCCAATTAGGTCTGGGTACGCAGTATTTT	CASSQLGLGTQYF
.	.	TRBV18	TRBJ1-2	TGTGCCAGCTCAGCCTACAGGGAAGTCGATGGCTACACCTTC	CASSAYREVDGYTF
.	.	TRBV7-2	TRBJ1-5	TGTGCCAGCAGCGAGAACAGTCCGTATAGCAATCAGCCCCAGCATTTT	CASSENSPYSNQPQHF